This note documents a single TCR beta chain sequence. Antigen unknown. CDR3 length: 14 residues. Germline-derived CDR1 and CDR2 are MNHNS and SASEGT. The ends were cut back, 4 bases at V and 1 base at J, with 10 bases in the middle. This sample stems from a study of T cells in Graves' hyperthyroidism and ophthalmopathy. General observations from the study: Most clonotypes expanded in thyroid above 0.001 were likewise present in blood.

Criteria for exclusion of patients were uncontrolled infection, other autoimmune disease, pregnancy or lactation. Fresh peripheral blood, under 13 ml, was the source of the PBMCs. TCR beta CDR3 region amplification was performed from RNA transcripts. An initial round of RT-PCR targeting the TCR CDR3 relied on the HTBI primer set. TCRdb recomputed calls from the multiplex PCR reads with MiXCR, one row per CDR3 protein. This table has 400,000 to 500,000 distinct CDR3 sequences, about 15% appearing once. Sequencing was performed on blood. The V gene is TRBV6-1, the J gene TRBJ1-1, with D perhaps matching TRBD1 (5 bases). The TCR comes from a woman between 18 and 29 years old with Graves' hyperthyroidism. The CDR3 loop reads CASSATQENTEAFF. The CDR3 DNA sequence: TGTGCCAGCAGTGCCACACAGGAGAACACTGAAGCTTTCTTT.